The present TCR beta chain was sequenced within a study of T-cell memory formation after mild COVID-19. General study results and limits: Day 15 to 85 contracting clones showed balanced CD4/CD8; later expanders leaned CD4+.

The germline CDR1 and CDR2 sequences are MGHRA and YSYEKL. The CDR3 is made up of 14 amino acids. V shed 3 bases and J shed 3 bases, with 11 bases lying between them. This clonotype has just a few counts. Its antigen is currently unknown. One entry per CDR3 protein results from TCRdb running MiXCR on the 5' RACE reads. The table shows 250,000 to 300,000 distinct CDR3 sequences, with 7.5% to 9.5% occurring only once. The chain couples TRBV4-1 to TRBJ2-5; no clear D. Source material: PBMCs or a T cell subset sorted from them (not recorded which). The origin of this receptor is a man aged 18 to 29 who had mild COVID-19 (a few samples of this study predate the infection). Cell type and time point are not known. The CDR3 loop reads CASSHGRSKETQYF. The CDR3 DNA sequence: TGCGCCAGCAGCCACGGACGGTCTAAAGAGACCCAGTACTTC.